The clone carrying this TCR beta chain came up many times. Its antigen is not identified. TCRdb processed the multiplex PCR reads anew with MiXCR; each CDR3 protein has one entry. The sample shows 90,000 to 120,000 distinct CDR3 sequences, 21% of them seen only once. Samples came from axillary lymph nodes draining the breast cancer. These data originate in a study of breast tumors, draining lymph nodes, adjacent tissues. Study results and limitations: Data fit most tumor T cells coming from lymph node, expanding in tumor. The lymph node origin of tumor T cells was framed as consistent with a hypothesis, not demonstrated. Tumor TCR diversity was below lymph nodes but above nontumor tissue.

The V gene lost 2 bases and the J gene lost 4 bases, with 8 bases spanning the gap. Germline CDR1 GTSNPN, CDR2 SVGIG (reference sequence). This CDR3 is built from 12 residues. The clonotype comes from a female donor with breast cancer. Some clones in this sample may be carry-over from other donors' samples. The genes are TRBV30 and TRBJ2-5, with no clear D. What was sequenced was axillary lymph node tissue. The CDR3 protein is CAWSTLGETQYF. CDR3 DNA sequence: TGTGCCTGGAGTACTCTAGGAGAGACCCAGTACTTC.